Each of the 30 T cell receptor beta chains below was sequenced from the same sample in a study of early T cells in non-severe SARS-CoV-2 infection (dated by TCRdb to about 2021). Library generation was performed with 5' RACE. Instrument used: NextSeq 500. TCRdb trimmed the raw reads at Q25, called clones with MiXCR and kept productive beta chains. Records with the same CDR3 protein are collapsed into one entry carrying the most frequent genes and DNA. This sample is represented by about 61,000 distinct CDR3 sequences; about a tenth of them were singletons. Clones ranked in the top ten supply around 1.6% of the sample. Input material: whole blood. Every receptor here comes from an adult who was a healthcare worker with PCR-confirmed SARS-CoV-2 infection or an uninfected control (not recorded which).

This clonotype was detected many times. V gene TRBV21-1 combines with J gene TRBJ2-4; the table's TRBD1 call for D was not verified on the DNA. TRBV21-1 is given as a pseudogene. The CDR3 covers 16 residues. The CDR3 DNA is TGTGCCAGCAGGAAGGATCGGGGGGCGCGGGAAAACATTCAGTACTTC. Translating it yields CASRKDRGARENIQYF.

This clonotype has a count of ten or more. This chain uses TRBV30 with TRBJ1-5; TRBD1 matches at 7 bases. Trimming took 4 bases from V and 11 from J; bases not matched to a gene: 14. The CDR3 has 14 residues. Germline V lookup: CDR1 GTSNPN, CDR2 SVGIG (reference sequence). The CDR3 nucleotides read TGTGCCTGGACTCCTGGGCAGGGGGGAATGACCCAGCATTTT. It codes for CAWTPGQGGMTQHF.

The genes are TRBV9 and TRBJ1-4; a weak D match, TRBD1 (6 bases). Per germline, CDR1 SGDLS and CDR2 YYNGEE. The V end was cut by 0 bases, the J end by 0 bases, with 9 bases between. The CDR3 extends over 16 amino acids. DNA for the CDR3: TGTGCCAGCAGCGTAGCGGCAGGGGCAACTAATGAAAAACTGTTTTTT. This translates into CASSVAAGATNEKLFF.

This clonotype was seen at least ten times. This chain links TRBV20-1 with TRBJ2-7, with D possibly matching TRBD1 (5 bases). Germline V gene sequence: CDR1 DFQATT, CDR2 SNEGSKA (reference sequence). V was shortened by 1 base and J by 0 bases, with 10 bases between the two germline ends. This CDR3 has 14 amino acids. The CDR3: CSARARQRSYEQYF. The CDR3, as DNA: TGCAGTGCTAGAGCCCGACAGCGCTCCTACGAGCAGTACTTC.

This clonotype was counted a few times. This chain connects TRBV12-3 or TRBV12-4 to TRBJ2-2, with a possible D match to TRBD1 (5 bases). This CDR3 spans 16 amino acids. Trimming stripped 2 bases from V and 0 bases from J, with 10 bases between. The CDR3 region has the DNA TGTGCCAGCAGTTTATACAGGTCGTCGAACACCGGGGAGCTGTTTTTT. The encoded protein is CASSLYRSSNTGELFF.

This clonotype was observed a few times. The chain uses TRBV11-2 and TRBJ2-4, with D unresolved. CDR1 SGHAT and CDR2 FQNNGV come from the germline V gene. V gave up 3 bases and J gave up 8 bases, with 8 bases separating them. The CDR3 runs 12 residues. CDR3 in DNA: TGTGCCAGCAGCTTGGAAGAGGACATTCAGTACTTC. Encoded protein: CASSLEEDIQYF.

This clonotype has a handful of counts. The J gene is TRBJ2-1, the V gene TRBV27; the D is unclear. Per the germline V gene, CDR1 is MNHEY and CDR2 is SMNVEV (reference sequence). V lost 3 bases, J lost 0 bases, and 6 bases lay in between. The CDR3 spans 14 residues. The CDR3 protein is CASSLVSSYNEQFF. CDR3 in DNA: TGTGCCAGCAGTTTGGTTAGCTCCTACAATGAGCAGTTCTTC.

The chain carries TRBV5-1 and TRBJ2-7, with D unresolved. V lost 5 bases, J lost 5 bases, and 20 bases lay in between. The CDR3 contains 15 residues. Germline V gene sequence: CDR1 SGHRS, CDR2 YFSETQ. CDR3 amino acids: CASSLVLGSSDEQYF. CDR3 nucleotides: TGCGCCAGCAGTCTCGTCCTGGGGTCGTCCGACGAGCAGTACTTC. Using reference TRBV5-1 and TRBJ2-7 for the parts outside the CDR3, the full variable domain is KAGVTQTPRYLIKTRGQQVTLSCSPISGHRSVSWYQQTPGQGLQFLFEYFSETQRNKGNFPGRFSGRQFSNSRSEMNVSTLELGDSALYLCASSLVLGSSDEQYFGPGTRLTVT.

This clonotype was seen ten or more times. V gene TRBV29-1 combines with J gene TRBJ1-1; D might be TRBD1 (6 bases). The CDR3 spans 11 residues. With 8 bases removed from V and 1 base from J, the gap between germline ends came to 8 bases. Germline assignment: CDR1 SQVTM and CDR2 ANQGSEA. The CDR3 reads CSYRENTEAFF. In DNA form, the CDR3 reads TGCAGCTACAGGGAGAACACTGAAGCTTTCTTT.

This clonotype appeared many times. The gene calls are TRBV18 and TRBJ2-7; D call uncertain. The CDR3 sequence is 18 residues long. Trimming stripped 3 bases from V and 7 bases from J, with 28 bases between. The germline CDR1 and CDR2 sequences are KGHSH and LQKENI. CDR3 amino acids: CASSPTMENSYPRGEQYF. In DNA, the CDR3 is TGTGCCAGCTCACCGACGATGGAAAATTCGTATCCTCGCGGAGAGCAGTACTTC.

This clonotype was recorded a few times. Here the CDR3 DNA reads TGTGCCTCCAGAGCCGACGTTCAGGTCCATGAGCAGTTCTTC. Residues: CASRADVQVHEQFF. V usage is TRBV10-3 and J usage is TRBJ2-1; D gene unclear. The germline gives CDR1 ENHRY, CDR2 SYGVKD. This CDR3 comprises 14 residues. V dropped 11 bases and J dropped 8 bases, with 22 bases sitting between them.

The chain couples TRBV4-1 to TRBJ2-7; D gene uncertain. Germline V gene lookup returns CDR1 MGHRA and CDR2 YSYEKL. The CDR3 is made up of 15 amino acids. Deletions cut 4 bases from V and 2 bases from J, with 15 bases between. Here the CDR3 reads CASSPPSPGPYEQYF. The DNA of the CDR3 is TGCGCCAGCAGCCCGCCATCTCCGGGCCCCTACGAGCAGTACTTC.

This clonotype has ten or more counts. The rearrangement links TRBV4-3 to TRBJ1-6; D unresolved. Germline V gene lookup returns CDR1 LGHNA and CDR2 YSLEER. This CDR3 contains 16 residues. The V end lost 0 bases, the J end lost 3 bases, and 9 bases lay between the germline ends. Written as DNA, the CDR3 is TGCGCCAGCAGCCAAGATAGGAGCTACTATAATTCACCCCTCCACTTT. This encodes CASSQDRSYYNSPLHF.

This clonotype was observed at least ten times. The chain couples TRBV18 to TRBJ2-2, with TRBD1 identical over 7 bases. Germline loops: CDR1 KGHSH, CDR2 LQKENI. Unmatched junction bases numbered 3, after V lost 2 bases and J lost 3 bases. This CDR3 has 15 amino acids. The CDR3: CASSPRGGDTGELFF. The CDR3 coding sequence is TGTGCCAGCTCACCAAGAGGGGGCGACACCGGGGAGCTGTTTTTT.

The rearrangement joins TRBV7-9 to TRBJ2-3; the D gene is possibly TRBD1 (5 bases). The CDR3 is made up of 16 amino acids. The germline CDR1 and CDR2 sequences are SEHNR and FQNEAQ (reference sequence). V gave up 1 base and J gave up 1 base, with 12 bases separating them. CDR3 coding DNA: TGTGCCAGCAGCTTAGGACAGCTGGGTGGCACAGATACGCAGTATTTT. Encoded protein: CASSLGQLGGTDTQYF.

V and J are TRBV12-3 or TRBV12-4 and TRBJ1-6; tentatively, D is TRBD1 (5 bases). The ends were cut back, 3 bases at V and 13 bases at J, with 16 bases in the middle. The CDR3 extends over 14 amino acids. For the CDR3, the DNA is TGTGCCAGCAGTTTCGGGACCAATCAGAAGCCCCTCCACTTT. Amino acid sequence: CASSFGTNQKPLHF.

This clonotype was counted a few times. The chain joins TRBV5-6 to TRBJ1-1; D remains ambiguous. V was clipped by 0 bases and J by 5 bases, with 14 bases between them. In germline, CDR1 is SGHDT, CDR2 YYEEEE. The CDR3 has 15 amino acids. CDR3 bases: TGTGCCAGCAGCTTGGACGCCGTATTGGGGACTGAAGCTTTCTTT. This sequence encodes CASSLDAVLGTEAFF.

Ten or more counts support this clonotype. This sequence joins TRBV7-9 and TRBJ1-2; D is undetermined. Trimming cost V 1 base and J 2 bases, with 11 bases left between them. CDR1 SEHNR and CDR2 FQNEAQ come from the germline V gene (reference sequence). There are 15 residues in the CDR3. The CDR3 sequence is CASSLVWEANYGYTF. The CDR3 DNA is TGTGCCAGCAGCTTAGTGTGGGAAGCAAACTATGGCTACACCTTC.

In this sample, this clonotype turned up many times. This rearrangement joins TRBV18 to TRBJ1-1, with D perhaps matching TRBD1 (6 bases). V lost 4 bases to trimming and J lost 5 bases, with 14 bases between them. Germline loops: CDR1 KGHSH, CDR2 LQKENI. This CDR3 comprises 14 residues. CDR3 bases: TGTGCCAGCTCACTGACCACAGGGTTAACTGAAGCTTTCTTT. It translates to CASSLTTGLTEAFF.

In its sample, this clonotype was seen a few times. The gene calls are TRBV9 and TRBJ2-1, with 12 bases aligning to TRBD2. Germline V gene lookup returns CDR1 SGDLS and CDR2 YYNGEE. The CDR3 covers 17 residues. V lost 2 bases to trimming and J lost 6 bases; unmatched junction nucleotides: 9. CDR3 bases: TGTGCCAGCAGCGTCGCGTCGACTAGCGGGGGTTTCAATGAGCAGTTCTTC. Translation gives CASSVASTSGGFNEQFF.

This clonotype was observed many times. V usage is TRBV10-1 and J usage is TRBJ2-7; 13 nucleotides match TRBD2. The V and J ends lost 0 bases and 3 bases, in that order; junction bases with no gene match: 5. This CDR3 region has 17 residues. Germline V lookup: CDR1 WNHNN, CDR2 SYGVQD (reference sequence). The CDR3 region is CASSESKGLAGNYEQYF. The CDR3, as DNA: TGCGCCAGCAGTGAGTCGAAGGGACTAGCGGGGAACTACGAGCAGTACTTC.

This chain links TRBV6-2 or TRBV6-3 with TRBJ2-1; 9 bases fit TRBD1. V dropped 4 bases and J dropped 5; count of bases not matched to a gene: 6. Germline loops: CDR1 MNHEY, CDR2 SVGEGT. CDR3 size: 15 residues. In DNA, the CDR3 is TGTGCCAGCAGTTTACTCCGACAGGGGGACAATGAGCAGTTCTTC. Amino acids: CASSLLRQGDNEQFF.

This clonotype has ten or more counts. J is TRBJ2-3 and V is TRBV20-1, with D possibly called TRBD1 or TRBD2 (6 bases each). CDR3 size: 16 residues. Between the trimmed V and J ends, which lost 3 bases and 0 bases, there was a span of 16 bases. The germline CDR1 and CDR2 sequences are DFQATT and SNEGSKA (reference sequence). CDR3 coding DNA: TGCAGTGCTAGTTCGAGGGGGGCCACTAGCACAGATACGCAGTATTTT. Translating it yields CSASSRGATSTDTQYF.

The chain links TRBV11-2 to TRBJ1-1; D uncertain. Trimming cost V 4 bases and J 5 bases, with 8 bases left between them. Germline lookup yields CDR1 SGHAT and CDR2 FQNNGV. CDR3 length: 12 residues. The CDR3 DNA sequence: TGTGCCAGCAGCTATTGGGCTACTGAAGCTTTCTTT. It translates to CASSYWATEAFF.

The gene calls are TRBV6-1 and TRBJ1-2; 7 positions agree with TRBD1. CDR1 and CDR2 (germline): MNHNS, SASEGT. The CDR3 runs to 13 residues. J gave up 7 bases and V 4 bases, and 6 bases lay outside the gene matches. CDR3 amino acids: CASSVTGQGGYTF. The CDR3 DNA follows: TGTGCCAGCAGTGTGACAGGGCAGGGTGGCTACACCTTC.

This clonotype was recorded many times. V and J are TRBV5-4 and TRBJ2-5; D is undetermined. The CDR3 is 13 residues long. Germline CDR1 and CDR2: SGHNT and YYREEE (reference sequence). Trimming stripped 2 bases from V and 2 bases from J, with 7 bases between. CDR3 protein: CASSFPPQETQYF. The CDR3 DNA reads TGTGCCAGCAGCTTTCCCCCACAAGAGACCCAGTACTTC.

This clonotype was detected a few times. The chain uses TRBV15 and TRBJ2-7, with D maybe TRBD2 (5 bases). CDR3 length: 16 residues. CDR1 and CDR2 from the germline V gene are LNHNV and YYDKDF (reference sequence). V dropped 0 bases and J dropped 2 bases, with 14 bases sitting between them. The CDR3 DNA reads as TGTGCCACCAGCAGAGATATTAGCAACGGGGCCTACGAGCAGTACTTC. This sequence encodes CATSRDISNGAYEQYF.

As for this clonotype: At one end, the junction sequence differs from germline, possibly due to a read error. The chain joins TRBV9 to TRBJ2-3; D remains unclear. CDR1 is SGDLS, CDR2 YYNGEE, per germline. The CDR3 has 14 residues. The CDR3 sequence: CASSVEASTDTQYF. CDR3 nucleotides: TGTGCCAGCAGTGTAGAAGCAAGCACAGATACGCAGTATTTT.

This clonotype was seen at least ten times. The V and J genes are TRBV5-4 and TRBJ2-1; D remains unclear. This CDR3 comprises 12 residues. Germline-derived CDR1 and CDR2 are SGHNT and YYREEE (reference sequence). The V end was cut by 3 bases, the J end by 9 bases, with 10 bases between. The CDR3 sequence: CASSSVGREQFF. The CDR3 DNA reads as TGTGCCAGCAGCTCGGTGGGTCGTGAGCAGTTCTTC.

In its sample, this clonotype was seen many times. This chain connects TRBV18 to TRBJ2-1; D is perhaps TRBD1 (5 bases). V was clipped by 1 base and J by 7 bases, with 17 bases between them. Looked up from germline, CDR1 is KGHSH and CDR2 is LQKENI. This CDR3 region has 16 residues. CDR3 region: CASSPRSIPSGNEQFF. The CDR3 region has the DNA TGTGCCAGCTCACCACGAAGCATCCCCTCAGGGAATGAGCAGTTCTTC.